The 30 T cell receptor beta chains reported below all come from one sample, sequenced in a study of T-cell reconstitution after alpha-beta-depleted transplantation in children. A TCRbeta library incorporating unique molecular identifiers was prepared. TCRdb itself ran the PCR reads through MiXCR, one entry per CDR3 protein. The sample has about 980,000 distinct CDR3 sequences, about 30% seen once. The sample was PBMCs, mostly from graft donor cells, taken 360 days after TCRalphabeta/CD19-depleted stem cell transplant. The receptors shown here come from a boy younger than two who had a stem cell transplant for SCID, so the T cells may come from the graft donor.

CDR3 sequence: CASSGQAYQETQYF. CDR3 DNA sequence: TGCGCCAGCAGTGGACAGGCGTACCAAGAGACCCAGTACTTC. The chain employs TRBV4-3 and TRBJ2-5; 7 positions agree with TRBD1. V lost 6 bases to trimming and J lost 0 bases; unmatched junction nucleotides: 4. CDR1 is LGHNA, CDR2 YSLEER, per germline. The CDR3 is 14 amino acids.

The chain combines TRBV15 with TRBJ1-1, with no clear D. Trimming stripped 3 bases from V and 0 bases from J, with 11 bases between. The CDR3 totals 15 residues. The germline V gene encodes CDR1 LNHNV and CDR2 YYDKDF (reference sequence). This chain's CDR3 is CATSRAKGLNTEAFF. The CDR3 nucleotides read TGTGCCACCAGCAGGGCTAAGGGATTGAACACTGAAGCTTTCTTT.

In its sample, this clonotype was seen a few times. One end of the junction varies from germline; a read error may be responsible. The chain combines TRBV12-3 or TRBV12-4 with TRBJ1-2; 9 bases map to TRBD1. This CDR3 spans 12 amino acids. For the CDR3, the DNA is TGTGCCAGCAGTATTGCGGACAGGGGTCGCCTCTTC. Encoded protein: CASSIADRGRLF.

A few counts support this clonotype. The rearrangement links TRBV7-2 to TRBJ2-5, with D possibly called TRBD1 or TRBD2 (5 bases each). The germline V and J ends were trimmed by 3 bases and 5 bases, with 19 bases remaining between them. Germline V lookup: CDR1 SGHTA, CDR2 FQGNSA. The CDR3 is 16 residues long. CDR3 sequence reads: CASSLERSVWGETQYF. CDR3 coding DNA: TGTGCCAGCAGCTTGGAGCGGTCGGTCTGGGGGGAGACCCAGTACTTC.

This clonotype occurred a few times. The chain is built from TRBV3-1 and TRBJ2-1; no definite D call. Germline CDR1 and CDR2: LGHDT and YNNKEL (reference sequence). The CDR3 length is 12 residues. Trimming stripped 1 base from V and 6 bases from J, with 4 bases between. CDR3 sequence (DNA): TGTGCCAGCAGCCAAGCCGTCAATGAGCAGTTCTTC. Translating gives CASSQAVNEQFF.

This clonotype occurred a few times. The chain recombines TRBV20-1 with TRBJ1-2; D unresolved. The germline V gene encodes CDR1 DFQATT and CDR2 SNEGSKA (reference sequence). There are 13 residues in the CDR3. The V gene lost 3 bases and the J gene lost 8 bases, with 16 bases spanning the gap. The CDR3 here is CSARDVRKPGYTF. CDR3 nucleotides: TGCAGTGCTAGGGACGTCAGAAAGCCGGGCTACACCTTC.

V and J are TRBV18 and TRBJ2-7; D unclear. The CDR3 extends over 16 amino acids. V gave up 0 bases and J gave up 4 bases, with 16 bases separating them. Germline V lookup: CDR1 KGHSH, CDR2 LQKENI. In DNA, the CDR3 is TGTGCCAGCTCACCACCGAACGAAGGCCTCATTTACGAGCAGTACTTC. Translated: CASSPPNEGLIYEQYF.

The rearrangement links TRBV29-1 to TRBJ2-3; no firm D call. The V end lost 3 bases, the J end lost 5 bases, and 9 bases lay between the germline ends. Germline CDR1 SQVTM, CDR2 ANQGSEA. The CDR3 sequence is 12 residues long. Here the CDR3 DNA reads TGCAGCGTTGAGGGTGTTAGAGATACGCAGTATTTT. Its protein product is CSVEGVRDTQYF.

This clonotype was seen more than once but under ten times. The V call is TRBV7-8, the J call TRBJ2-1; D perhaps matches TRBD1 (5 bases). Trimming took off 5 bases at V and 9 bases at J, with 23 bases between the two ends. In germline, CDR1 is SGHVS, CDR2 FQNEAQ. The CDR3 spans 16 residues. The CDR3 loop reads CASSRLIRAGSTEQFF. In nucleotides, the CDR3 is TGTGCCAGCAGCCGCCTGATCCGAGCAGGGTCAACTGAGCAGTTCTTC.

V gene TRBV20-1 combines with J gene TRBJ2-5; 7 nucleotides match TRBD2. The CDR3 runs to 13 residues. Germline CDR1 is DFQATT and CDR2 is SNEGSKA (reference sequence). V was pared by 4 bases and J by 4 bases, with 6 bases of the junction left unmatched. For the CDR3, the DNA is TGCAGTGCTACGGGACTACTACTAGAGACCCAGTACTTC. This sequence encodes CSATGLLLETQYF.

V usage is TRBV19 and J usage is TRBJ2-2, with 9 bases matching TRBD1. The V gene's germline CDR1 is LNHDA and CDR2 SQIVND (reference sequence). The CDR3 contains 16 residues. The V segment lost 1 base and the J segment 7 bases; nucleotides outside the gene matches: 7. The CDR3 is CASSIGAGTGFGELFF. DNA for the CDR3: TGTGCCAGTAGTATAGGGGCCGGGACAGGGTTCGGGGAGCTGTTTTTT. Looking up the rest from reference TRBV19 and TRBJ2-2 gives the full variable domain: DGGITQSPKYLFRKEGQNVTLSCEQNLNHDAMYWYRQDPGQGLRLIYYSQIVNDFQKGDIAEGYSVSREKKESFPLTVTSAQKNPTAFYLCASSIGAGTGFGELFFGEGSRLTVL.

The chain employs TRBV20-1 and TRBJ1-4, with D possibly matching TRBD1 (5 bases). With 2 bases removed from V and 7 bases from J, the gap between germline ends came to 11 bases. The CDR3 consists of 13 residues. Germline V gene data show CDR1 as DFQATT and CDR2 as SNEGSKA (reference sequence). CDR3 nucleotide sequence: TGCAGTGCTAGACAGGGAGTTGGTGAAAAACTGTTTTTT. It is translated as CSARQGVGEKLFF.

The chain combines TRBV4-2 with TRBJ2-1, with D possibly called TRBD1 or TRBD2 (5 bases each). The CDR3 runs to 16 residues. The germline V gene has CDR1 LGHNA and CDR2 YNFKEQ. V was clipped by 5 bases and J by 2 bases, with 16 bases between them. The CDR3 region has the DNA TGTGCCAGCAGCTTTAAGAGGGGAGCGGCCTACAATGAGCAGTTCTTC. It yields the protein CASSFKRGAAYNEQFF.

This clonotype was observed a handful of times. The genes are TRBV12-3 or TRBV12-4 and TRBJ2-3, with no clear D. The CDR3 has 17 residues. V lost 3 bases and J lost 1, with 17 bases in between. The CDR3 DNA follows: TGTGCCAGCAGTTTTCCCCCGCCTCTTAGGGGCACAGATACGCAGTATTTT. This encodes CASSFPPPLRGTDTQYF.

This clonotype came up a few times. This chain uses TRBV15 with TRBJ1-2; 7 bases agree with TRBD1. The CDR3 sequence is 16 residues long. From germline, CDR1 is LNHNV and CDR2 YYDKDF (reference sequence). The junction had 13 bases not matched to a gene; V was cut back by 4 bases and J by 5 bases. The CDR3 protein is CATSTPEQGFGYGYTF. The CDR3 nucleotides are TGTGCCACCAGCACGCCCGAACAGGGGTTCGGTTATGGCTACACCTTC.

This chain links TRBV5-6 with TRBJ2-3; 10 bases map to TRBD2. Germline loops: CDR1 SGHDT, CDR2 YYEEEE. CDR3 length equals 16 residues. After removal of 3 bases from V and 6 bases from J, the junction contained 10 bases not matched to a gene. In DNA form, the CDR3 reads TGTGCCAGCAGCTCCTACAGCGGGGGGGTGACGGATACGCAGTATTTT. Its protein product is CASSSYSGGVTDTQYF.

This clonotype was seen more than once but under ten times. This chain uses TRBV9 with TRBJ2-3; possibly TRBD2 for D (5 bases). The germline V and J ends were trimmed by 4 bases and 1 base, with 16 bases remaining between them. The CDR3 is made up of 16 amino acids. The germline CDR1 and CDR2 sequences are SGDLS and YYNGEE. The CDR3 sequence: CASSPRGVRGTDTQYF. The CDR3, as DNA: TGTGCCAGCAGCCCCCGGGGTGTGCGCGGCACAGATACGCAGTATTTT.

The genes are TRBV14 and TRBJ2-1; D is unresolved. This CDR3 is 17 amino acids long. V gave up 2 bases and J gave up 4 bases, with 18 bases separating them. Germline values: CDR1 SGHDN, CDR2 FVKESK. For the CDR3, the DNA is TGTGCCAGCAGCCAACTCCCCTGGCACAGCGAGTACAATGAGCAGTTCTTC. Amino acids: CASSQLPWHSEYNEQFF.

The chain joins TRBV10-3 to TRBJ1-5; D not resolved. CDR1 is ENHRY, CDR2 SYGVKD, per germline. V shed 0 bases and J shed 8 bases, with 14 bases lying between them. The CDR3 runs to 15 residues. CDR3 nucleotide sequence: TGTGCCATCAGTGAGTCGAGCCCTCCATTGGAGCCCCAGCATTTT. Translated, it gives CAISESSPPLEPQHF.

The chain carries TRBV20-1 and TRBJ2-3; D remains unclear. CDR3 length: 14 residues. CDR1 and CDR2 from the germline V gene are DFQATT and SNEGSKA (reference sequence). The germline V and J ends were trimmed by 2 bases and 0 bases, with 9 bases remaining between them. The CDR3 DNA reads TGCAGTGCTAGAAAGACTCTAAGCACAGATACGCAGTATTTT. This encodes CSARKTLSTDTQYF.

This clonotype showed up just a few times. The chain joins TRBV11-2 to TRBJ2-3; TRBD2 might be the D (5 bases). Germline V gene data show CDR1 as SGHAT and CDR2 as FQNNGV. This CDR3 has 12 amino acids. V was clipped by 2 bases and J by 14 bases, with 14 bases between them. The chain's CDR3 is CASSLNLARSYF. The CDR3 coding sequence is TGTGCCAGCAGCTTAAATCTAGCAAGGTCGTATTTT.

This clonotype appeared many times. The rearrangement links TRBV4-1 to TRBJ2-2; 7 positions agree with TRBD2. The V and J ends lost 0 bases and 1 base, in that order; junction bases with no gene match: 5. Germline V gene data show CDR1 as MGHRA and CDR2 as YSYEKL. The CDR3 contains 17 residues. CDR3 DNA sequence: TGCGCCAGCAGCCAAGATCCGGGACTACTGAACACCGGGGAGCTGTTTTTT. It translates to CASSQDPGLLNTGELFF.

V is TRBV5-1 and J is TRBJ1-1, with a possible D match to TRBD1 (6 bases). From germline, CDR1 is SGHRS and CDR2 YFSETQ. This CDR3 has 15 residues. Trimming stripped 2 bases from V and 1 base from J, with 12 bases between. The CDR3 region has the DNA TGCGCCAGCAGCTTCGGACAGCTCTCGAACACTGAAGCTTTCTTT. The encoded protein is CASSFGQLSNTEAFF.

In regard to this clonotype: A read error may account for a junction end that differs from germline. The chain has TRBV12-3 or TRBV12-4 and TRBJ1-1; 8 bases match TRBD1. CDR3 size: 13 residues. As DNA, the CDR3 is TGTGCCAGCAGTTCCCGGGACAGGCCGGTGAGAAGCTTT. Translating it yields CASSSRDRPVRSF.

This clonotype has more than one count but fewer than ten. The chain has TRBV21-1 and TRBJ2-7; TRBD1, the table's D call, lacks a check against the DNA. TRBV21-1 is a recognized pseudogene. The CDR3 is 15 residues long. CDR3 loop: CASSKGGRGVDEQYF. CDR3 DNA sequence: TGTGCCAGCAGCAAAGGGGGGCGTGGAGTGGACGAGCAGTACTTC.

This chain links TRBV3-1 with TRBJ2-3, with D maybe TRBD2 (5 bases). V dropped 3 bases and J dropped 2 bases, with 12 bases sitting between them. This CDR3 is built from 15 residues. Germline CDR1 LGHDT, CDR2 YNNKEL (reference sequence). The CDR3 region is CASSHLVEATDTQYF. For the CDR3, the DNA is TGTGCCAGCAGCCACTTAGTGGAGGCCACAGATACGCAGTATTTT.

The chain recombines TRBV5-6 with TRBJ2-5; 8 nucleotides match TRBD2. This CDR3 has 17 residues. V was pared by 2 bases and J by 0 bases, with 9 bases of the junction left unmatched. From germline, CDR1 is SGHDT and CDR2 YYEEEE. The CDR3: CASSFPTGTRHQETQYF. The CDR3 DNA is TGTGCCAGCAGCTTCCCGACCGGGACTAGACACCAAGAGACCCAGTACTTC. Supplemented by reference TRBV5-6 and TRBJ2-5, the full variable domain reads DAGVTQSPTHLIKTRGQQVTLRCSPKSGHDTVSWYQQALGQGPQFIFQYYEEEERQRGNFPDRFSGHQFPNYSSELNVNALLLGDSALYLCASSFPTGTRHQETQYFGPGTRLLVL.

The CDR3 sequence: CASSGGGGATYNEQFF. For the CDR3, the DNA is TGTGCCAGCAGCGGGGGGGGCGGAGCGACCTACAATGAGCAGTTCTTC. The rearrangement links TRBV11-2 to TRBJ2-1, with D possibly TRBD2 on 7 matching bases. The V end lost 5 bases, the J end lost 2 bases, and 16 bases lay between the germline ends. Germline CDR1 reads SGHAT; CDR2 reads FQNNGV. This CDR3 is 16 amino acids long.

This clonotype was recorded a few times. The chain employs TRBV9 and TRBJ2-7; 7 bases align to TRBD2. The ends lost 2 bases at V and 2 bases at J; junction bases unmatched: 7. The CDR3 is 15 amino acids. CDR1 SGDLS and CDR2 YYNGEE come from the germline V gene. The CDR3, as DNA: TGTGCCAGCAGCGTCTCCGGGGGGAGAACCTACGAGCAGTACTTC. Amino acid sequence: CASSVSGGRTYEQYF.

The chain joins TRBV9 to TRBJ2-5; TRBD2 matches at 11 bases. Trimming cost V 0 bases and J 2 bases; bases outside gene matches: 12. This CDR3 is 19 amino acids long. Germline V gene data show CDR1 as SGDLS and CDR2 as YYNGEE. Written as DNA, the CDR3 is TGTGCCAGCAGCGTAGGTCTTCGGCTAGCGGGGGGTCTACAAGAGACCCAGTACTTC. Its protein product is CASSVGLRLAGGLQETQYF.